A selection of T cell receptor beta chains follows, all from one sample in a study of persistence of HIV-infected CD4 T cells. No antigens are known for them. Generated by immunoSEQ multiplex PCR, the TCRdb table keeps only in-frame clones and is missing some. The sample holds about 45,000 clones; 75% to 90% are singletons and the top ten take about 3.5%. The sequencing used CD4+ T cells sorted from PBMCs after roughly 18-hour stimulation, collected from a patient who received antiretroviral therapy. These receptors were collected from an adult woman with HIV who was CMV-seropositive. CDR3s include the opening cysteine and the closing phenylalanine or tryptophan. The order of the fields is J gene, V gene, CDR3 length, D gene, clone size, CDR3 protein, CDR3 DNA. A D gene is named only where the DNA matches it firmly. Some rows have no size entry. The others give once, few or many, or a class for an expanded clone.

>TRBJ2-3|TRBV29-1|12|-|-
CRGRFCTDTQYF
TGCAGGGGACGGTTCTGCACAGATACGCAGTATTTT
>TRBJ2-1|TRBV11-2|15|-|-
CASSLDRGSYNEQFF
TGTGCCAGCAGCTTAGACAGGGGCTCCTACAATGAGCAGTTCTTC
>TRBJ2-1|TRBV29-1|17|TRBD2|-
CSVPDWGGRGSYNEQFF
TGCAGCGTTCCCGACTGGGGCGGGAGAGGGTCCTACAATGAGCAGTTCTTC
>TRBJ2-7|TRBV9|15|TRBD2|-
CASSLMGLGEGEQYF
TGTGCCAGCAGCCTCATGGGATTGGGGGAGGGGGAGCAGTACTTC
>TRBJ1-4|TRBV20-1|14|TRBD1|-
CSASGGTGDEKLFF
TGCAGTGCTAGTGGGGGGACAGGGGATGAAAAACTGTTTTTT
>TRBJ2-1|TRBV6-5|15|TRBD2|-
CASSKPGLGVNEQFF
TGTGCCAGCAGTAAACCGGGACTAGGTGTTAATGAGCAGTTCTTC
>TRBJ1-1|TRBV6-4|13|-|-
CASSQEGNTEAFF
TGTGCCAGCAGCCAGGAGGGGAACACTGAAGCTTTCTTT
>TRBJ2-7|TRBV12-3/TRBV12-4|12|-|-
CASSLVSYEQYF
TGTGCCAGCAGTTTGGTCAGCTACGAGCAGTACTTC
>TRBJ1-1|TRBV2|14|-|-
CASSAPALGTEAFF
TGTGCCAGCAGTGCCCCCGCCCTCGGGACTGAAGCTTTCTTT
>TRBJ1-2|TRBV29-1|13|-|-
CSVYQGLDYGYTF
TGCAGCGTTTATCAGGGCCTCGACTATGGCTACACCTTC
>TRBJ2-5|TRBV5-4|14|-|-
CASSPRWIPRDQYF
TGTGCCAGCAGCCCTCGTTGGATTCCAAGAGACCAGTACTTC
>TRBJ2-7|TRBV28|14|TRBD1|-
CASSPPGTAYEQYF
TGTGCCAGCAGTCCTCCCGGGACAGCCTACGAGCAGTACTTC
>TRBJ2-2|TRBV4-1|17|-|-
CASSLKKGTVNTGELFF
TGCGCCAGCAGCCTCAAAAAGGGCACAGTTAACACCGGGGAGCTGTTTTTT
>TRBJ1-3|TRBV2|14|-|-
CASKSGNSGNTIYF
TGTGCCAGCAAGTCAGGGAACTCTGGAAACACCATATATTTT
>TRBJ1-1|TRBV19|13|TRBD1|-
CASSGTGGLVAFF
TGTGCCAGTAGTGGGACAGGGGGACTGGTAGCTTTCTTT
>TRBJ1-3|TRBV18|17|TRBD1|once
CASSPRGTGISGNTIYF
TGTGCCAGCTCACCACGAGGGACAGGAATCTCTGGAAACACCATATATTTT
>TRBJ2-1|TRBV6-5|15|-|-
CASSSQLGVYNEQFF
TGTGCCAGCAGTTCGCAACTGGGGGTTTACAATGAGCAGTTCTTC
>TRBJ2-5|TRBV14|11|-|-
CASSQQETQYF
TGTGCCAGCAGCCAACAAGAGACCCAGTACTTC
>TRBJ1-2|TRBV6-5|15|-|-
CASSYSMSRSYGYTF
TGTGCCAGCAGTTACTCGATGAGCAGGTCTTATGGCTACACCTTC
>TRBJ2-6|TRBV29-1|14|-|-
CSVHSGTGANVLTF
TGCAGCGTTCATTCCGGGACTGGGGCCAACGTCCTGACTTTC
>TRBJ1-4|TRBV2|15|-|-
CASSELGGLNEKLFF
TGTGCCAGCAGTGAATTGGGAGGGTTGAATGAAAAACTGTTTTTT
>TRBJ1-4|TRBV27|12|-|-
CASSSTKGRLFF
TGTGCCAGCAGTTCCACTAAGGGACGTCTGTTTTTT
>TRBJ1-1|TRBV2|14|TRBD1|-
CACSWTGVNTEAFF
TGTGCCTGCTCTTGGACAGGGGTGAACACTGAAGCTTTCTTT
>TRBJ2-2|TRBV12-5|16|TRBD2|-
CASGLVLAGDTGELFF
TGTGCTAGTGGTTTGGTCTTAGCGGGGGACACCGGGGAGCTGTTTTTT
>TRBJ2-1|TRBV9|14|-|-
CASSVTWGISVQFF
TGTGCCAGCAGCGTTACTTGGGGGATTAGTGTGCAGTTCTTC
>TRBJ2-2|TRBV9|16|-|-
CASSVEGRSATGELFF
TGTGCCAGCAGCGTAGAGGGGCGGTCTGCCACCGGGGAGCTGTTTTTT
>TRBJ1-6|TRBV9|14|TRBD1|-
CASSVGQGNSPLHF
TGTGCCAGCAGCGTAGGACAGGGGAATTCACCCCTCCACTTT
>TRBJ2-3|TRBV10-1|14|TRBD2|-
CASRDGGTADTQYF
TGCGCCAGCAGGGACGGGGGGACGGCAGATACGCAGTATTTT
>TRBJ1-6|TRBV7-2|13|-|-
CASSSGPYSPLHF
TGTGCCAGCAGCTCAGGGCCCTATTCACCCCTCCACTTT
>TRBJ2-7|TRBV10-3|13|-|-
CAIRQPGGYEQYF
TGTGCCATCAGACAGCCCGGGGGCTACGAGCAGTACTTC
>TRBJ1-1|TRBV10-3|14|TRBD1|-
CAISRQGPDTEAFF
TGTGCCATCAGTAGACAGGGTCCTGACACTGAAGCTTTCTTT
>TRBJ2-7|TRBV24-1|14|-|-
CATSAEDSAYEQYF
TGTGCCACCAGTGCCGAGGACAGTGCCTACGAGCAGTACTTC
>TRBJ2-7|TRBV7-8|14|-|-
CASSLVLAAWEQYF
TGTGCCAGCAGCTTAGTTTTGGCGGCTTGGGAGCAGTACTTC
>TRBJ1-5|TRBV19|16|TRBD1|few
CASSNRAGGSFQPQHF
TGTGCCAGTAGTAATCGAGCAGGGGGCAGCTTCCAGCCCCAGCATTTT
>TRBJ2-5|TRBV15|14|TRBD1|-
CATRRGQNQETQYF
TGTGCCACCAGGAGGGGGCAGAACCAAGAGACCCAGTACTTC
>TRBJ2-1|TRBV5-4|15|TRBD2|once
CASSSSGVTYNEQFF
TGTGCCAGCAGCTCTAGCGGGGTGACCTACAATGAGCAGTTCTTC
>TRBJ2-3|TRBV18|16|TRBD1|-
CASSPLGTGVTDTQYF
TGTGCCAGCTCACCCCTCGGGACAGGGGTCACAGATACGCAGTATTTT
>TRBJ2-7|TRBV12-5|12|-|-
CASGFLRGEQYF
TGTGCTAGTGGTTTCCTTAGAGGCGAGCAGTACTTC
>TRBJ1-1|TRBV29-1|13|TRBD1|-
CSVRTGMNTEAFF
TGCAGCGTGAGGACAGGGATGAACACTGAAGCTTTCTTT
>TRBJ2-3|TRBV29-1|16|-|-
CSVEGYSGAGTDTQYF
TGCAGCGTTGAGGGGTATTCGGGAGCTGGCACAGATACGCAGTATTTT
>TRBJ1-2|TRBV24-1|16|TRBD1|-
CATSDTRTGATYGYTF
TGTGCCACCAGTGACACCCGGACAGGGGCCACATATGGCTACACCTTC
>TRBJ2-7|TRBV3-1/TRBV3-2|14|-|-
CASSLIPGPYEQYF
TGTGCCAGCAGCCTGATCCCTGGACCCTACGAGCAGTACTTC
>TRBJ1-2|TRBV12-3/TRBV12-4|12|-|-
CASSLGLYGYTF
TGTGCCAGCAGTTTAGGACTGTATGGCTACACCTTC
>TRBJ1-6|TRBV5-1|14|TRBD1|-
CASRGTENNSPLHF
TGCGCCAGCAGGGGGACAGAAAATAATTCACCCCTCCACTTT
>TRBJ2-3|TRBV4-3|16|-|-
CASSQDLTGGTDTQYF
TGCGCCAGCAGCCAAGATTTGACCGGAGGCACAGATACGCAGTATTTT
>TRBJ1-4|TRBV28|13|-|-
CASRLTGNEKLFF
TGTGCCAGCCGGCTCACGGGTAATGAAAAACTGTTTTTT
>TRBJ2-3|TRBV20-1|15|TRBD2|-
CSASMLAAYTDTQYF
TGCAGTGCTAGTATGCTAGCGGCCTACACAGATACGCAGTATTTT
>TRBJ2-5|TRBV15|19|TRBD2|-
CATSRDTLAGGRYQETQYF
TGTGCCACCAGCAGAGATACTCTAGCGGGGGGACGGTACCAAGAGACCCAGTACTTC
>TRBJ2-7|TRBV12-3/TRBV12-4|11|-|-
CASSPLYEQYF
TGTGCCAGCAGTCCTCTCTACGAGCAGTACTTC
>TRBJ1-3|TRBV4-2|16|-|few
CASSPRSRDSGNTIYF
TGTGCCAGCAGCCCAAGGAGTAGGGACTCTGGAAACACCATATATTTT